Sequencing of this T cell receptor (beta chain) was carried out in a study of blood T cell repertoires in acute mononucleosis (dated by TCRdb to about 2020). With respect to the entire study: To capture the primary response, acute-phase samples were obtained within 2 weeks of when symptoms began. Mean blood EBV load was 3.5 to 4.5 log10 genome copies per million B cells during acute infection and around 2.5 at convalescence. In acute infection, YVL-BR-specific cells made up a mean of around 2% of blood CD8 T cells and GLC-BM-specific cells made up a mean of roughly 1.1%. Overall study outcomes, separate from this receptor: With just a few donors in the cohort, the group averages were based on very few individuals. The low acute-to-convalescent clonotype overlap might be partly explained by sampling error, because only a fraction of each donor's blood was analyzed. Both chains appeared to be involved in GLC-BM selection, with public TCRbeta motifs on BV14-BJ2 and BV20-BJ1 together with a TCRalpha motif on AV5-AJ31. Although only about 10% of unique acute clonotypes carried over into convalescence, these persisting clonotypes made up most of the response, and the remainder were seemingly replaced by new, diverse de novo clonotypes.

What this sample's time point label stands for: acute infectious mononucleosis, at clinical presentation within 2 weeks of symptom onset (visit 1). CD8 T cell responses to two immunodominant EBV epitopes, BRLF1 109 (YVL-BR) and BMLF1 280 (GLC-BM), were tracked in the study over primary infection. A positive serum heterophile antibody test and EBV viral capsid antigen-specific IgM indicated primary EBV infection. Total CD8 T cells were first enriched from PBMCs by magnetic positive selection (MACS). Live CD3+ CD8+ tetramer+ cells were sorted on a FACSAria III to over 85% purity. Cell sorting used a PE-conjugated tetramer carrying the BMLF1 280-288 peptide. TCR repertoires of EBV epitope-specific CD8 T cells were deep-sequenced directly ex vivo after tetramer sorting, at acute infection and at convalescence. The donors were a few individuals between roughly 18 and 30 years old who had clinical acute infectious mononucleosis along with laboratory evidence of primary EBV infection. Heparinized peripheral blood was collected once when donors presented clinically with mononucleosis symptoms and a second time roughly 6 months afterward. Ficoll-Paque density gradient centrifugation was used to isolate PBMCs.

Notes on this clone: No much larger clone is present one base from it, and per-base qualities are unavailable.

The CDR3 contains 13 residues, cysteine and phenylalanine counted. This entry keeps only the CDR3 DNA: 39 bases, framed from base 1. The V end loses 5 bases and the J end loses 7 bases, and a stretch of 16 bases separates them. Taken from the germline V gene, the CDR1 and CDR2 loops are SGDLS and YYNGEE. For TCR profiling, total RNA from at least 8,000 sorted tetramer+ CD8 T cells was reverse transcribed into cDNA. CDR3 regions were PCR-amplified with primers annealing to V and J regions, and unique molecular identifiers were added to track templates. The immunoSEQ platform, including its sequencing and error-correction standards, was used to profile TCRalpha and TCRbeta chains. Per the source publication's procedure: Clonal copy numbers were corrected for sequencing and PCR errors, and IMGT conventions were followed to define CDR3s. Analysis was limited to productive rearrangements and used immunoSEQ Analyzer versions 2.0 and 3.0, and gene-pairing frequencies were further processed in Microsoft Excel. Circos plots were used to visualize V-J pairings, and MEME together with a custom motifSearch program was used to find CDR3 motifs. The OLGA algorithm was used to calculate the probability of generation of TCR sequences. A clonotype seen at both visits was called persistent, a clonotype seen only at the acute visit was called nonpersistent, and a clonotype seen only at convalescence was called de novo. An amino acid clonotype used by more than one donor was defined as a public TCR. Entries here come from immuneACCESS through TCRdb and include only in-frame sequences with V and J called. Some clones fail to appear in such tables; in the studies checked, an unresolved V gene covers under half of the shortfall, and the cause of the remainder is unknown. For V, J and clone size, that table is used; D and trimming come from the DNA. In all, the sample holds under 750 clones, and about a third of those were seen once. Over 35% of the sample belongs to the ten largest clones.

This material consisted of EBV GLC epitope tetramer+ CD8+ T cells sorted from PBMCs, taken during acute infectious mononucleosis. This specimen's cell subset or site label, interpreted: CD8 T cells binding tetramer with EBV BMLF1 280-288 peptide (GLC-BM). The chain links TRBV9 with TRBJ2-7; the D gene is unclear. The origin of this receptor is a man younger than 35 with infectious mononucleosis caused by EBV. The DNA reads TGTGCCAGCAGTTTACCCCTCAGTGGGGAGCAGTACTTC. Translated, it reads CASSLPLSGEQYF.